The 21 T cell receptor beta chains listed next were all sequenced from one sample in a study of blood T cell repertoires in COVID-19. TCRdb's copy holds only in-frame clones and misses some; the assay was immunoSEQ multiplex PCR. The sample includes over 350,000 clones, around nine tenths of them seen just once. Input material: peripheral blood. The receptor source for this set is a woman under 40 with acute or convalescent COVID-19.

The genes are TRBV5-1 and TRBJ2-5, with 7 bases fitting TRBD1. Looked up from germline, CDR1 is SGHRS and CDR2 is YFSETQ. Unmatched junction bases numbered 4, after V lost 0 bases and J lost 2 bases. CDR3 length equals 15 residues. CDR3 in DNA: TGCGCCAGCAGCTTGGGGCCGGGACAGCAAGAGACCCAGTACTTC. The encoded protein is CASSLGPGQQETQYF.

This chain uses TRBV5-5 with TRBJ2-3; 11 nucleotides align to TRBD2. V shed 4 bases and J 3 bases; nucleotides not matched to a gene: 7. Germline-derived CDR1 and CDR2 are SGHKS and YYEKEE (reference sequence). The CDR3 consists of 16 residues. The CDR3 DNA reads TGTGCCAGCAGCCGAATCTCTAGCGGGGGGACAGATACGCAGTATTTT. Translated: CASSRISSGGTDTQYF.

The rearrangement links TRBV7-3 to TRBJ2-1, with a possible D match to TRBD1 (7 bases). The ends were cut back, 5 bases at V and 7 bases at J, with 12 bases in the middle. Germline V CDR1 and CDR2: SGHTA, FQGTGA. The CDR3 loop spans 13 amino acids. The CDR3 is CASSVSGGNEQFF. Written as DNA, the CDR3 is TGTGCCAGCAGCGTATCAGGGGGGAATGAGCAGTTCTTC.

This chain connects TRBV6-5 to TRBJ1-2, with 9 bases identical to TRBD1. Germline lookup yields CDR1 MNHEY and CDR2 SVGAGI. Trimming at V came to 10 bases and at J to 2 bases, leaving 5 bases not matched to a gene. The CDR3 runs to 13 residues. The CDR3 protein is CATRTGENYGYTF. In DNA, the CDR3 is TGTGCCACCAGGACAGGGGAGAACTATGGCTACACCTTC.

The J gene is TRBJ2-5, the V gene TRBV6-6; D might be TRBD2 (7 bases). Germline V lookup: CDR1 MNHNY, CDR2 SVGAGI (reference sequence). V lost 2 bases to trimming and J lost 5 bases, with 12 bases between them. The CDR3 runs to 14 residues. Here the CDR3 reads CASSYDGGRETQYF. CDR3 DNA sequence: TGTGCCAGCAGTTACGACGGGGGGCGCGAGACCCAGTACTTC.

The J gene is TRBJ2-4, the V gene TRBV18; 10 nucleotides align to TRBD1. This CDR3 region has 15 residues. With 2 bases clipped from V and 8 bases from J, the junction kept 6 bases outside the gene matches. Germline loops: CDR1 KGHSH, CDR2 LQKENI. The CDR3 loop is CASSPVRDRGHIQYF. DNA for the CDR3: TGTGCCAGCTCACCAGTGAGGGACAGGGGACACATTCAGTACTTC.

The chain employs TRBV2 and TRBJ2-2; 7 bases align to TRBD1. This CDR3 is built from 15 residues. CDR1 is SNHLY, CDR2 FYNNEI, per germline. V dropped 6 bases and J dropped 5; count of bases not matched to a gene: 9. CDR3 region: CASRAGGSGTGELFF. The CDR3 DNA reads TGTGCCAGCAGAGCAGGGGGTTCGGGTACCGGGGAGCTGTTTTTT.

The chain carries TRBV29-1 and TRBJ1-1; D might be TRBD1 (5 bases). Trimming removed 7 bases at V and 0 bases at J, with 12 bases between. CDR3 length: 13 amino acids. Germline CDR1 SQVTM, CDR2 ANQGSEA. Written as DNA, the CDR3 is TGCAGCGCCGGGTGGGGGGTGAACACTGAAGCTTTCTTT. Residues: CSAGWGVNTEAFF.

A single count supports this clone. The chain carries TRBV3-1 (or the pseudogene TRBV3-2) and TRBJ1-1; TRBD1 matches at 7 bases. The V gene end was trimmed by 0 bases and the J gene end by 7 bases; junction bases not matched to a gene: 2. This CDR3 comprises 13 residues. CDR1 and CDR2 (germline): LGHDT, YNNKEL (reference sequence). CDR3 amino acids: CASSQEHRGEAFF. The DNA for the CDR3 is TGTGCCAGCAGCCAAGAACACAGGGGTGAAGCTTTCTTT.

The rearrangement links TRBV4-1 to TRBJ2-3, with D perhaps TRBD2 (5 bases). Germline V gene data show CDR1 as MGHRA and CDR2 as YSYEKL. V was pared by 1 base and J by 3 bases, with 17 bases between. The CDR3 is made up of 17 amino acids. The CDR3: CASSQVVTTRGTDTQYF. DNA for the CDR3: TGCGCCAGCAGCCAAGTGGTGACTACCCGGGGAACAGATACGCAGTATTTT.

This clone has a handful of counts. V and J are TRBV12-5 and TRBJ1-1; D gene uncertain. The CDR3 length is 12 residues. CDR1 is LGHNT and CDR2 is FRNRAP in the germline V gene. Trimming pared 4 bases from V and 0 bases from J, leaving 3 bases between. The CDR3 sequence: CASGYLNTEAFF. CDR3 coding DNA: TGTGCTAGTGGTTACTTGAACACTGAAGCTTTCTTT.

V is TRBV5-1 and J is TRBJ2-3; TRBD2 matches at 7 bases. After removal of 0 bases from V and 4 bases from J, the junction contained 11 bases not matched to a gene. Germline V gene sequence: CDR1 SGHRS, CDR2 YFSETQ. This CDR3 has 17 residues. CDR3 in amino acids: CASSLGWSGGTPDTQYF. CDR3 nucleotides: TGCGCCAGCAGCTTGGGGTGGTCGGGGGGTACACCAGATACGCAGTATTTT. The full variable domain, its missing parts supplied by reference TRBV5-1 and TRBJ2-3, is KAGVTQTPRYLIKTRGQQVTLSCSPISGHRSVSWYQQTPGQGLQFLFEYFSETQRNKGNFPGRFSGRQFSNSRSEMNVSTLELGDSALYLCASSLGWSGGTPDTQYFGPGTRLTVL.

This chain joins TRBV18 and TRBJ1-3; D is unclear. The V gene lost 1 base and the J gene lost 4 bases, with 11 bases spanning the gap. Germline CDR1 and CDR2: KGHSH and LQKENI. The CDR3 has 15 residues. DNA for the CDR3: TGTGCCAGCTCACCACGCGGGTCTGACGGAAACACCATATATTTT. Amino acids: CASSPRGSDGNTIYF. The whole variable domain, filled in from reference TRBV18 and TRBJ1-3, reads NAGVMQNPRHLVRRRGQEARLRCSPMKGHSHVYWYRQLPEEGLKFMVYLQKENIIDESGMPKERFSAEFPKEGPSILRIQQVVRGDSAAYFCASSPRGSDGNTIYFGEGSWLTVV.

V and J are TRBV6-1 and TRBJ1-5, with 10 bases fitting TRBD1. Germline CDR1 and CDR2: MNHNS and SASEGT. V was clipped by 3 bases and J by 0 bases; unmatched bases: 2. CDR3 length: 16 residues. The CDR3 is CASSDWDRGSNQPQHF. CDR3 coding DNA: TGTGCCAGCAGTGACTGGGACAGGGGTAGCAATCAGCCCCAGCATTTT.

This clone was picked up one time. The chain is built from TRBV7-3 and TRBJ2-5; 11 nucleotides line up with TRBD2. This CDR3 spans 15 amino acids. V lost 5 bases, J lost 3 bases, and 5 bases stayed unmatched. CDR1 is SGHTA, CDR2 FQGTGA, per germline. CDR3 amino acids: CASSRSGLAEETQYF. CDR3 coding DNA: TGTGCCAGCAGCAGGTCGGGACTAGCGGAAGAGACCCAGTACTTC.

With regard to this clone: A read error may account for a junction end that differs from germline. The chain's CDR3 is CASNTGGSDQPQHF. The CDR3 coding sequence is TGTGCCAGCAATACAGGGGGTAGCGATCAGCCCCAGCATTTT. The rearrangement uses TRBV28 and TRBJ1-5, with 8 positions matching TRBD1. This CDR3 has 14 amino acids. From germline, CDR1 is MDHEN and CDR2 SYDVKM.

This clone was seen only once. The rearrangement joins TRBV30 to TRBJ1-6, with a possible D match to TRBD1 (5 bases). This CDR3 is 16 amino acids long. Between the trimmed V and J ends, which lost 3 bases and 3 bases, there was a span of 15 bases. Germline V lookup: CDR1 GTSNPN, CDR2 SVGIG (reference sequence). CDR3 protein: CAWRRQFGDYNSPLHF. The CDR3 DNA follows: TGTGCCTGGAGACGACAGTTTGGGGACTATAATTCACCCCTCCACTTT.

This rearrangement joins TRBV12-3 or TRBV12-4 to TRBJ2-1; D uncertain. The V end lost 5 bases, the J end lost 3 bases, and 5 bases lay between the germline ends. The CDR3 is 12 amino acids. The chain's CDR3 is CASSPLYNEQFF. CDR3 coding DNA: TGTGCCAGCAGTCCCCTCTACAATGAGCAGTTCTTC.

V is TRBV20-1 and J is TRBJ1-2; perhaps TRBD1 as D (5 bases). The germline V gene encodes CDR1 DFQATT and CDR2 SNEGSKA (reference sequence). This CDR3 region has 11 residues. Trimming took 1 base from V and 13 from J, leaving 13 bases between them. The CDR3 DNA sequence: TGCAGTGCTAGAGTTCAGGGAGGGGCCACCTTC. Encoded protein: CSARVQGGATF.

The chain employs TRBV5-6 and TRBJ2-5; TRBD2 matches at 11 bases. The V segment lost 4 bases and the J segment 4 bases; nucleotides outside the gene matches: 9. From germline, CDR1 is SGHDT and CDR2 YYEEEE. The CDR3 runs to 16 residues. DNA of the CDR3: TGTGCCAGCAGCCTACGGTTTCTAGCGGGGGGAGAGACCCAGTACTTC. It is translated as CASSLRFLAGGETQYF.

This chain's CDR3 is CASSQGRQHNQPQHF. The CDR3 nucleotides are TGCGCCAGCAGCCAAGGGAGACAGCACAATCAGCCCCAGCATTTT. The chain is built from TRBV4-1 and TRBJ1-5; D may be TRBD1 (5 bases). Trimming removed 1 base from V and 3 bases from J, with 10 bases in between. Germline V CDR1 and CDR2: MGHRA, YSYEKL. The CDR3 length is 15 residues.